This T cell receptor (beta chain) originates from a study of cytomegalovirus exposure and HLA in healthy donors. Findings of the study overall: TCR clusters originating in the first cohort tended to co-occur in the 120 validation repertoires, according to a later analysis. The authors listed 150 or so TCR beta chains as cytomegalovirus-associated. With high specificity and sensitivity, the classifier reportedly diagnosed cytomegalovirus status.

Method: immunoSEQ multiplex PCR; TCRdb's copy keeps in-frame clones and lacks some. Among some 68,000 clones listed, roughly 96% were seen once. The CDR3 runs to 14 residues. V was cut by 2 bases and J by 4 bases, with 11 bases left in between. Germline values: CDR1 LNHDA, CDR2 SQIVND (reference sequence). Comment on this clone: The antigen is undetermined.

This TCR was recovered from a man in his late teens or twenties in good health and CMV-seronegative. The chain carries TRBV19 and TRBJ2-5; D is possibly TRBD2 (6 bases). Sequenced input: PBMCs. CDR3 in DNA: TGTGCCAGTAGTATATACGAGGGAGGAGAGACCCAGTACTTC. Encoded protein: CASSIYEGGETQYF.